This is a list of T cell receptor beta chains from one sample in a study of regulatory T cells in long-lasting Graves disease. Each CDR3 protein is one row after TCRdb ran MiXCR on the multiplex PCR reads. Here the sample spans about 540,000 distinct CDR3 sequences, about 14% being singletons. This sample also appeared in a second study, on T cells in Graves' hyperthyroidism and ophthalmopathy.

This sample comprised peripheral blood mononuclear cells (PBMCs), obtained at new diagnosis, from a patient treated with antithyroid drugs. The receptor source for this set is a man aged 25-45 years with Graves disease. Each CDR3 is given with its conserved first and last residue. D genes are given only for firm matches. Size tells how often a clone was seen (once, few, many) or the class of an expanded clone, and some rows leave it out.

. TRBJ2-1 TRBD2 TRBV9 CASSVGSLGTSGYYNEQFF TGTGCCAGCAGCGTAGGGAGTCTCGGGACTAGCGGGTATTACAATGAGCAGTTCTTC
many TRBJ1-5 . TRBV19 CASSRQSYSNQPQHF TGTGCCAGTAGTCGCCAGTCTTATAGCAATCAGCCCCAGCATTTT
few TRBJ1-6 . TRBV6-9 CASSYYRVDSPLHF TGTGCCAGCAGTTACTACAGGGTGGATTCACCCCTCCACTTT
many TRBJ1-1 TRBD1 TRBV3-1 CASSPGTGASEAFF TGTGCCAGCAGCCCCGGGACAGGGGCCTCTGAAGCTTTCTTT
many TRBJ2-5 . TRBV20-1 CSGRKDAQYF TGCAGTGGACGTAAGGATGCACAGTACTTC
few TRBJ1-5 . TRBV5-1 CASSMGRNQPQHF TGCGCCAGCAGTATGGGGCGCAATCAGCCCCAGCATTTT
many TRBJ2-5 . TRBV7-2 CASSLDGKTQYF TGTGCCAGCAGCTTAGATGGGAAGACCCAGTACTTC
many TRBJ2-1 . TRBV19 CASRGISSYNEQFF TGTGCCAGTAGGGGGATAAGCTCCTACAATGAGCAGTTCTTC
. TRBJ2-1 . TRBV27 CASRPRKGTTLGPYNEQFF TGTGCCAGCAGGCCACGAAAGGGTACAACGTTGGGCCCCTACAATGAGCAGTTCTTC
many TRBJ1-3 . TRBV5-1 CASSQAGGGDTIYF TGCGCCAGCAGCCAGGCCGGCGGAGGGGACACCATATATTTT
many TRBJ2-5 TRBD2 TRBV20-1 CSARTKGLAGSQETQYF TGCAGTGCTAGAACCAAGGGACTAGCGGGATCACAAGAGACCCAGTACTTC
many TRBJ2-1 . TRBV24-1 CATSGRLGSSYNEQFF TGTGCCACCAGTGGGAGACTCGGGAGCTCCTACAATGAGCAGTTCTTC
many TRBJ2-1 TRBD2 TRBV2 CASTQGGSGRWNEQFF TGTGCCAGCACCCAGGGCGGTAGCGGGAGATGGAATGAGCAGTTCTTC
few TRBJ2-7 TRBD2 TRBV20-1 CSARNFGLAGSYEQYF TGCAGTGCTAGAAACTTCGGACTAGCGGGATCCTACGAGCAGTACTTC
few TRBJ1-3 . TRBV6-1 CASSSLTGFPGNTIYF TGTGCCAGCAGTTCTCTTACAGGGTTCCCTGGAAACACCATATATTTT
. TRBJ2-7 TRBD2 TRBV10-1 CASSETGKEMGGEQYF TGCGCCAGCAGTGAGACGGGCAAGGAGATGGGAGGGGAGCAGTACTTC
. TRBJ1-3 . TRBV4-1 CASSQEGRARGNTIYF TGCGCCAGCAGCCAAGAGGGCAGGGCGAGAGGAAACACCATATATTTT
many TRBJ1-1 TRBD1 TRBV11-3 CASRPFSRQGGRNTEAFF TGTGCCAGCAGGCCTTTTTCTAGACAGGGAGGGAGGAACACTGAAGCTTTCTTT
many TRBJ1-1 . TRBV11-2 CASSRPRGRGTEAFF TGTGCCAGCAGCCGCCCCCGGGGTCGTGGCACTGAAGCTTTCTTT
many TRBJ2-1 TRBD2 TRBV20-1 CSARGLAEINEQFF TGCAGTGCTCGAGGACTAGCGGAGATTAATGAGCAGTTCTTC
few TRBJ2-3 TRBD1 TRBV27 CASSPTGVLSADTQYF TGTGCCAGCAGTCCAACAGGGGTCCTCAGCGCAGATACGCAGTATTTT
few TRBJ2-3 TRBD2 TRBV29-1 CSVVGLAEPASSTDTQYF TGCAGCGTTGTGGGACTAGCGGAACCCGCATCTAGCACAGATACGCAGTATTTT
many TRBJ2-5 . TRBV2 CASSEDFRETQYF TGTGCCAGCAGTGAAGACTTCCGGGAGACCCAGTACTTC
. TRBJ2-1 TRBD2 TRBV27 CASSLRWGTSGSKYNEQFF TGTGCCAGCAGTTTACGCTGGGGGACTAGCGGGAGCAAGTACAATGAGCAGTTCTTC
few TRBJ2-6 . TRBV19 CASSIGTGESGANVLTF TGTGCCAGTAGTATCGGGACGGGAGAATCTGGGGCCAACGTCCTGACTTTC
few TRBJ1-4 . TRBV4-1 CASSPRFIGDEKLFF TGCGCCAGCAGCCCACGTTTCATCGGGGATGAAAAACTGTTTTTT
. TRBJ2-1 . TRBV6-1 CASSTEGYNEQFF TGTGCCAGCAGTACGGAGGGCTACAATGAGCAGTTCTTC
. TRBJ2-5 TRBD2 TRBV19 CASKLAEPPPETQYF TGTGCCAGTAAACTAGCGGAGCCCCCCCCAGAGACCCAGTACTTC
few TRBJ2-7 . TRBV2 CASSETVGTYEQCF TGTGCCAGCAGTGAAACAGTCGGAACCTACGAGCAGTGCTTC